These 12 T cell receptor beta chains share one sample of origin, sequenced in a study of blood T cell repertoires in COVID-19. Method: immunoSEQ multiplex PCR; TCRdb's copy keeps in-frame clones and lacks some. The sample lists 170,000 or so clones, about 83% occurring once. The specimen sequenced was peripheral blood. The receptor source for this set is a woman aged 18 to 35 who had recovered from COVID-19.

This chain joins TRBV19 and TRBJ2-1; 9 bases are shared with TRBD2. There are 16 residues in the CDR3. Germline CDR1 is LNHDA and CDR2 is SQIVND (reference sequence). The V segment lost 6 bases and the J segment 0 bases; nucleotides outside the gene matches: 6. The CDR3 protein is CASRAAGGTSYNEQFF. CDR3 nucleotides: TGTGCCAGTAGAGCAGCGGGAGGAACCTCCTACAATGAGCAGTTCTTC. Based on the CDR3 plus reference TRBV19 and TRBJ2-1, the full variable domain is DGGITQSPKYLFRKEGQNVTLSCEQNLNHDAMYWYRQDPGQGLRLIYYSQIVNDFQKGDIAEGYSVSREKKESFPLTVTSAQKNPTAFYLCASRAAGGTSYNEQFFGPGTRLTVL.

This clone has only one observation. The rearrangement uses TRBV6-2 or TRBV6-3 and TRBJ2-7; D might be TRBD1 (6 bases). Germline CDR1 MNHEY, CDR2 SVGEGT. V was shortened by 4 bases and J by 4 bases, with 14 bases between the two germline ends. The CDR3 spans 14 residues. CDR3 coding DNA: TGTGCCAGCAGTTTCCGCGACAGGCCATACGAGCAGTACGTC. Its protein is CASSFRDRPYEQYV.

This clone was observed a few times. This chain uses TRBV4-3 with TRBJ1-1; a possible D gene is TRBD1 (5 bases). With 4 bases removed from V and 4 bases from J, the gap between germline ends came to 10 bases. Looked up from germline, CDR1 is LGHNA and CDR2 is YSLEER. The length of the CDR3 is 13 residues. CDR3 protein: CASSLGLGTEAFF. Here the CDR3 DNA reads TGCGCCAGCAGCCTGGGGCTTGGCACTGAAGCTTTCTTT.

The chain uses TRBV6-1 and TRBJ2-7; TRBD2 might be the D (5 bases). The CDR3 length is 12 residues. Germline CDR1 reads MNHNS; CDR2 reads SASEGT. With 6 bases removed from V and 4 bases from J, the gap between germline ends came to 10 bases. CDR3 DNA: TGTGCCAGCAGCCACGAGGGATACGAGCAGTACGTC. Protein product: CASSHEGYEQYV.

The gene calls are TRBV29-1 and TRBJ1-2; 7 bases are a match to TRBD1. Per the germline V gene, CDR1 is SQVTM and CDR2 is ANQGSEA. This CDR3 region has 12 residues. V was clipped by 7 bases and J by 2 bases; unmatched bases: 4. The CDR3 DNA reads as TGCAGCGCCTCGGGACAGAACTATGGCTACACCTTC. Protein product: CSASGQNYGYTF.

The chain employs TRBV12-3 or TRBV12-4 and TRBJ2-5, with TRBD1 matching 7 bases. J gave up 3 bases and V 5 bases, and 3 bases lay outside the gene matches. The CDR3 length is 13 residues. CDR3 in amino acids: CASSTDREETQYF. The DNA for the CDR3 is TGTGCCAGCAGTACAGACAGGGAAGAGACCCAGTACTTC.

This chain uses TRBV7-8 with TRBJ2-2, with 8 bases identical to TRBD2. The CDR3 sequence is 18 residues long. From germline, CDR1 is SGHVS and CDR2 FQNEAQ. V was clipped by 3 bases and J by 1 base; unmatched bases: 10. The DNA for the CDR3 is TGTGCCAGCAGCTTGTTCAGCTCCGCGGGAGGGAACACCGGGGAGCTGTTTTTT. The encoded protein is CASSLFSSAGGNTGELFF.

This chain connects TRBV6-5 to TRBJ2-2; possible D gene TRBD2, 6 bases. In germline, CDR1 is MNHEY, CDR2 SVGAGI. Trimming took off 1 base at V and 4 bases at J, with 10 bases between the two ends. The CDR3 has 15 amino acids. The CDR3 DNA follows: TGTGCCAGCAGTTACTTGGCGGGGAGCACCGGGGAGCTGTTTTTT. It is translated as CASSYLAGSTGELFF.

Only one count was recorded for this clone. The V call is TRBV4-1, the J call TRBJ1-2; unclear D gene. Germline CDR1 is MGHRA and CDR2 is YSYEKL. Trimming took off 0 bases at V and 8 bases at J, with 19 bases between the two ends. The CDR3 totals 16 residues. CDR3 bases: TGCGCCAGCAGCCAAGATGACAACCCCTTTTCTGGGGGCTACACCTTC. Protein sequence: CASSQDDNPFSGGYTF.

This clone has just one count. The genes are TRBV5-1 and TRBJ2-7; 12 bases are shared with TRBD2. Germline V gives CDR1 SGHRS, CDR2 YFSETQ. The CDR3 runs to 15 residues. V lost 1 base and J lost 3; bases outside the gene matches: 2. The CDR3 DNA sequence: TGCGCCAGCAGCTTGACTAGCGGGGGGTTCTACGAGCAGTACTTC. Translated, it gives CASSLTSGGFYEQYF. Full variable domain (rest looked up from reference TRBV5-1 and TRBJ2-7): KAGVTQTPRYLIKTRGQQVTLSCSPISGHRSVSWYQQTPGQGLQFLFEYFSETQRNKGNFPGRFSGRQFSNSRSEMNVSTLELGDSALYLCASSLTSGGFYEQYFGPGTRLTVT.

Only a few counts were recorded for this clone. V gene TRBV4-1 combines with J gene TRBJ1-1; 8 nucleotides match TRBD1. J was trimmed by 4 bases and V by 4 bases; bases with no gene match: 8. The CDR3 has 15 amino acids. In germline, CDR1 is MGHRA, CDR2 YSYEKL. The DNA of the CDR3 is TGCGCCAGCAGCCCAAGGACAGGGTGGGGCACTGAAGCTTTCTTT. Its protein is CASSPRTGWGTEAFF.

The rearrangement joins TRBV14 to TRBJ2-1; a weak D match, TRBD2 (5 bases). CDR1 and CDR2 from the germline V gene are SGHDN and FVKESK. V lost 4 bases, J lost 9 bases, and 13 bases lay in between. CDR3 length: 13 residues. The CDR3 reads CASSPAGGPEQFF. The CDR3 region has the DNA TGTGCCAGCAGCCCCGCGGGTGGGCCTGAGCAGTTCTTC.